What follows are 3 T cell receptor beta chains derived from one specimen sequenced in a study of cytomegalovirus exposure and HLA in healthy donors. The PCR was carried out with 60 Vbeta primers and 13 Jbeta primers. Here immunoSEQ multiplex PCR was the method, and the copy in TCRdb shows in-frame clones only, minus some. The table records 170,000 or so clones, 60% to 80% of them present only once. Sample: PBMCs. These receptors were obtained from a man in his fifties or sixties in good health and CMV-seronegative.

The V gene is TRBV6-5, the J gene TRBJ1-2; TRBD1 agrees at 7 bases. Germline CDR1 MNHEY, CDR2 SVGAGI. V lost 10 bases to trimming and J lost 4 bases; unmatched junction nucleotides: 6. The CDR3 is made up of 12 amino acids. CDR3 nucleotide sequence: TGTGCCACCCTGGACAGGTCCTATGGCTACACCTTC. Translating it yields CATLDRSYGYTF.

For the CDR3, the DNA is TGTGCCAGCTCACCCCGAGGACTAGCGGGGAACAATGAGCAGTTCTTC. Translating gives CASSPRGLAGNNEQFF. The genes are TRBV18 and TRBJ2-1, with 12 bases aligning to TRBD2. The length of the CDR3 is 16 residues. CDR1 KGHSH and CDR2 LQKENI come from the germline V gene. Trimming took 3 bases from V and 5 from J; bases not matched to a gene: 5.

This sequence joins TRBV5-6 and TRBJ2-7; D ambiguous. The V end lost 0 bases, the J end lost 5 bases, and 12 bases lay between the germline ends. CDR3 length equals 14 residues. Germline CDR1 is SGHDT and CDR2 is YYEEEE. For the CDR3, the DNA is TGTGCCAGCAGCTTGGTTTCAGGTCTCGACGAGCAGTACTTC. This encodes CASSLVSGLDEQYF. Based on the CDR3 plus reference TRBV5-6 and TRBJ2-7, the full variable domain is DAGVTQSPTHLIKTRGQQVTLRCSPKSGHDTVSWYQQALGQGPQFIFQYYEEEERQRGNFPDRFSGHQFPNYSSELNVNALLLGDSALYLCASSLVSGLDEQYFGPGTRLTVT.